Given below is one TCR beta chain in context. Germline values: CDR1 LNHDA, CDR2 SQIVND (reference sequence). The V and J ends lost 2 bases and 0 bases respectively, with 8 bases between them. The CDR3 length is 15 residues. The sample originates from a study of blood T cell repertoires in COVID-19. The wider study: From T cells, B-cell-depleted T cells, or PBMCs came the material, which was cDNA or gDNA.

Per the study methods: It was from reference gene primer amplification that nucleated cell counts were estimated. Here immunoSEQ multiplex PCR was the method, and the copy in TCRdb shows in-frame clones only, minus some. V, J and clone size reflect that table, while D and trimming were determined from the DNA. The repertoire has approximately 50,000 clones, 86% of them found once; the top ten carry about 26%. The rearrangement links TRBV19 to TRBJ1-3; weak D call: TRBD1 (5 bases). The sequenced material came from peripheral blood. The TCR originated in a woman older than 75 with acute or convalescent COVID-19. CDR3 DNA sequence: TGTGCCAGTAGTATACCAGGGTTCTCTGGAAACACCATATATTTT. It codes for CASSIPGFSGNTIYF.